This passage covers 9 T cell receptor beta chains from one sample sequenced in a study of beta chain features in type 1 diabetes. Study-level points and caveats: In all four CD4+ subsets, TCRB CDR3 length was significantly, moderately reduced in type 1 diabetes.

No antigen is known for these receptors. Since all of the isolated RNA was reverse transcribed, expressed TCRB transcripts were what got sequenced. Data came from immunoSEQ multiplex PCR; TCRdb stores just in-frame clones and leaves some out. In the table there are approximately 170,000 clones, approximately 8% of which are singletons. Sequenced sample: central memory CD4+ T cells from blood. All receptors derive from a young man with type 1 diabetes.

V is TRBV21-1 and J is TRBJ1-5; whether TRBD1, the table's D call, matches the DNA was not checked. TRBV21-1 is deemed a pseudogene. The CDR3 spans 16 residues. CDR3 region: CASSGLGQGKYQPQHF. CDR3 nucleotides: TGTGCCAGCAGCGGCTTGGGACAGGGGAAGTATCAGCCCCAGCATTTT.

This clone has only a few counts. The chain recombines TRBV6-6 with TRBJ2-2; 13 positions agree with TRBD2. J was trimmed by 5 bases and V by 6 bases; bases with no gene match: 6. The CDR3 sequence is 16 residues long. Per the germline V gene, CDR1 is MNHNY and CDR2 is SVGAGI (reference sequence). The CDR3 protein is CASRKAGLAGTGELFF. CDR3 in DNA: TGTGCCAGCAGAAAAGCGGGACTAGCGGGAACCGGGGAGCTGTTTTTT.

The J gene is TRBJ2-5, the V gene TRBV30; D perhaps matches TRBD2 (6 bases). The germline CDR1 and CDR2 sequences are GTSNPN and SVGIG (reference sequence). V lost 5 bases, J lost 5 bases, and 12 bases lay in between. There are 12 residues in the CDR3. The CDR3 DNA is TGTGCCTGGGGGAGGACTGGCGAGACCCAGTACTTC. Its translation: CAWGRTGETQYF. The whole variable domain, remainder taken from reference TRBV30 and TRBJ2-5, is SQTIHQWPATLVQPVGSPLSLECTVEGTSNPNLYWYRQAAGRGLQLLFYSVGIGQISSEVPQNLSASRPQDRQFILSSKKLLLSDSGFYLCAWGRTGETQYFGPGTRLLVL.

V usage is TRBV7-8 and J usage is TRBJ1-5; D unclear. This CDR3 region has 15 residues. The V gene lost 3 bases and the J gene lost 2 bases, with 11 bases spanning the gap. Germline assignment: CDR1 SGHVS and CDR2 FQNEAQ. The CDR3 is CASSLNGIGNQPQHF. In DNA form, the CDR3 reads TGTGCCAGCAGCTTGAACGGGATTGGCAATCAGCCCCAGCATTTT.

This clone was seen a handful of times. Other DNA sequences in this sample translate to the same CDR3. The chain employs TRBV5-1 and TRBJ2-7; D is undetermined. CDR3 size: 14 residues. Germline V CDR1 and CDR2: SGHRS, YFSETQ. V gave up 0 bases and J gave up 0 bases, with 7 bases separating them. CDR3 DNA sequence: TGCGCCAGCAGCTTGGGCGGTTCCTCCTACGAGCAGTACTTC. Translated, it gives CASSLGGSSYEQYF.

This clone was seen a few times. This chain links TRBV7-8 with TRBJ2-1, with D uncertain. The germline V gene encodes CDR1 SGHVS and CDR2 FQNEAQ. Trimming pared 3 bases from V and 9 bases from J, leaving 9 bases between. The CDR3 spans 12 residues. CDR3 in amino acids: CASSFPVGEQFF. CDR3 nucleotides: TGTGCCAGCAGCTTCCCGGTTGGTGAGCAGTTCTTC.

This chain connects TRBV5-1 to TRBJ2-3; perhaps TRBD2 as D (6 bases). The CDR3 spans 15 residues. The V gene's germline CDR1 is SGHRS and CDR2 YFSETQ. Trimming shortened V by 4 bases and J by 1 base, and 13 bases separated the two germline ends. The DNA of the CDR3 is TGCGCCAGCAGCCCCTTGGGGGGACGCACAGATACGCAGTATTTT. This codes for CASSPLGGRTDTQYF.

This clone was seen a few times. The chain has TRBV5-6 and TRBJ1-5, with 8 nucleotides matching TRBD1. In germline, CDR1 is SGHDT, CDR2 YYEEEE. After removal of 3 bases from V and 7 bases from J, the junction contained 6 bases not matched to a gene. This CDR3 comprises 14 residues. CDR3 in DNA: TGTGCCAGCAGCTCGACAGGGGAAGTCCAGCCCCAGCATTTT. It translates to CASSSTGEVQPQHF.

This clone was observed a few times. V is TRBV7-6 and J is TRBJ2-5; TRBD2 agrees at 10 bases. Germline V gene sequence: CDR1 SGHVS, CDR2 FNYEAQ. This CDR3 contains 15 residues. V lost 3 bases and J lost 0; bases outside the gene matches: 1. The CDR3 DNA follows: TGTGCCAGCAGCTTCCTAGCGGGGGACCAAGAGACCCAGTACTTC. This gives the protein CASSFLAGDQETQYF. Supplemented by reference TRBV7-6 and TRBJ2-5, the full variable domain reads GAGVSQSPRYKVTKRGQDVALRCDPISGHVSLYWYRQALGQGPEFLTYFNYEAQQDKSGLPNDRFSAERPEGSISTLTIQRTEQRDSAMYRCASSFLAGDQETQYFGPGTRLLVL.